This T cell receptor (beta chain) was sequenced for a study of T cells in narcolepsy. Overall study context: Donors had narcolepsy type 1 or type 2, or were healthy controls. Study findings and constraints: No autoreactive T cell clone sequences appeared in some memory CD4+ repertoires. Same-patient CSF and blood CD4+ T cell clonotypes included HCRT-specific and TRIB2-specific autoreactive ones.

On this clone itself: Antigen: not known.

The CDR3 contains 15 residues. Looked up from germline, CDR1 is SGHAT and CDR2 is FQNNGV. J lost 4 bases, V lost 7 bases, and 6 bases had no gene match. Assay: immunoSEQ multiplex PCR; the TCRdb copy retains only in-frame clones and omits some. The sample carries about 41,000 clones, approximately 90% recorded once. The TCR originated in a human donor with narcolepsy. V gene TRBV11-2 combines with J gene TRBJ1-4; TRBD1 aligns across 10 bases. The sample consisted of CD45RA- memory CD4+ T cells from PBMCs. As DNA, the CDR3 is TGTGCCAGCACCCCGACAGGGGGCGTTAATGAAAAACTGTTTTTT. It encodes CASTPTGGVNEKLFF.